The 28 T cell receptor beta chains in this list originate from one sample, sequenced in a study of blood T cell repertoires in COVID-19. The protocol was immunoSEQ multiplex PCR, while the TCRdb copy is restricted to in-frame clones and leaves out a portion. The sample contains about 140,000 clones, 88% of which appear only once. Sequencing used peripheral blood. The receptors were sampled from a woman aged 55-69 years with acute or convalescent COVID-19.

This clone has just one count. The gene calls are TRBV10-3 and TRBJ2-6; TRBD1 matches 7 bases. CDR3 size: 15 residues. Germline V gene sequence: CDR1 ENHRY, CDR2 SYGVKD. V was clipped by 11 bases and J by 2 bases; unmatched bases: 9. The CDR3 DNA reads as TGTGCCGCCAGGGACAGTCAAGCTGGGGCCAACGTCCTGACTTTC. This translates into CAARDSQAGANVLTF.

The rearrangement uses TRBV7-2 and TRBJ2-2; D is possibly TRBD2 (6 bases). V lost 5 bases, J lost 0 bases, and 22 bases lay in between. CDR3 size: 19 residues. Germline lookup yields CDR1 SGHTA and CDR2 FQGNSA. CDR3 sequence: CASSSQRVGGLPNTGELFF. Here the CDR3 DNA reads TGTGCCAGCAGCAGCCAGAGGGTGGGGGGACTCCCGAACACCGGGGAGCTGTTTTTT.

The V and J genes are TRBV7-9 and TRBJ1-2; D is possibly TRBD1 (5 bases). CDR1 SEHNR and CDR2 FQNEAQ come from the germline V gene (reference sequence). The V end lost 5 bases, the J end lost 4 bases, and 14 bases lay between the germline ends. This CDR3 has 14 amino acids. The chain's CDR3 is CASSLEDSFYGYTF. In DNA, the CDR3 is TGTGCCAGCAGCCTAGAAGACAGTTTCTATGGCTACACCTTC.

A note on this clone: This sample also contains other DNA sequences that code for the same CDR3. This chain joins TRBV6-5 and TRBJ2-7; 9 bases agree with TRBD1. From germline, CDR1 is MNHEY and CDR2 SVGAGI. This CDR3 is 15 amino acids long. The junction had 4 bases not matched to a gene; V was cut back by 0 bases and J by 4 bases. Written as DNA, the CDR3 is TGTGCCAGCAGTTACTCGGGGACAGGGAGTTACGAGCAGTACTTC. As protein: CASSYSGTGSYEQYF.

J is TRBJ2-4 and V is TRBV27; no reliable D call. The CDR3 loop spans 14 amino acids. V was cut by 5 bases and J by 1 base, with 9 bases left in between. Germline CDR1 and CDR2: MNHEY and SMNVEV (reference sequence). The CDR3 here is CASSPDWAKNIQYF. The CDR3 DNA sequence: TGTGCCAGCAGTCCCGACTGGGCCAAAAACATTCAGTACTTC.

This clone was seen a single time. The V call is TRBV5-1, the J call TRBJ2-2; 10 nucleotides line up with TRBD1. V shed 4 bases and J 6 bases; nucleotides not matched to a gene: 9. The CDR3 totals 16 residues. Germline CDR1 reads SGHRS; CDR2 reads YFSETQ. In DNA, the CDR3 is TGCGCCAGCAGCCGACGTCCCGGGACAGGGGCCGGGGAGCTGTTTTTT. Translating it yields CASSRRPGTGAGELFF.

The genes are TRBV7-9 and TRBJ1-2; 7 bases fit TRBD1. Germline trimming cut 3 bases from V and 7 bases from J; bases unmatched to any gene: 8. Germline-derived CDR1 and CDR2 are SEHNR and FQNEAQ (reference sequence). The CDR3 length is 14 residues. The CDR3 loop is CASSFEGGATGYTF. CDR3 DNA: TGTGCCAGCAGCTTCGAAGGGGGCGCTACTGGCTACACCTTC.

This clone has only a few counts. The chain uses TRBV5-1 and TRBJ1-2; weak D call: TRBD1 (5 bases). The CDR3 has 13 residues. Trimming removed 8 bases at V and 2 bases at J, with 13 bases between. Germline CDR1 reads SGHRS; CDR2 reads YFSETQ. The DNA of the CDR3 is TGCGCCAGTCAGACAGACTCCAACTATGGCTACACCTTC. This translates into CASQTDSNYGYTF.

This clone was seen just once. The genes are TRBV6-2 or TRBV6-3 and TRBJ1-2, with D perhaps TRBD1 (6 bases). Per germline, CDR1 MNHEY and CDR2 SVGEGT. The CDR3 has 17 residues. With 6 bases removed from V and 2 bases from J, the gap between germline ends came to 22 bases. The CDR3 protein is CASSKGFQIRGNYGYTF. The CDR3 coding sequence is TGTGCCAGCAGCAAAGGTTTCCAGATCAGGGGAAACTATGGCTACACCTTC.

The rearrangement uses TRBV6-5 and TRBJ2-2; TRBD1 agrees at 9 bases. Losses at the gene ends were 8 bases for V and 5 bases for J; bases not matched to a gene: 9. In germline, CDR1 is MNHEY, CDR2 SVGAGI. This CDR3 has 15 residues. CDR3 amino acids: CASGRTGARTGELFF. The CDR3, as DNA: TGTGCCAGCGGGCGGACAGGGGCTCGGACCGGGGAGCTGTTTTTT.

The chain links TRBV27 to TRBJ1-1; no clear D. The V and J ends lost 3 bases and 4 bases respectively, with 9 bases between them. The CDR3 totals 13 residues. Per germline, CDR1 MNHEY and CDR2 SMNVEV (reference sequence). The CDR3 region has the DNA TGTGCCAGCAGTTTTAGTAGAGCCACTGAAGCTTTCTTT. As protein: CASSFSRATEAFF.

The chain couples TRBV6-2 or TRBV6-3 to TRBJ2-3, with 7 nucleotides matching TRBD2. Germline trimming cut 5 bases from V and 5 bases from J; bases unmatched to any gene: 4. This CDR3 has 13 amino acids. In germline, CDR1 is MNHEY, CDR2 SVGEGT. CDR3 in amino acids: CASSPWGGDTQYF. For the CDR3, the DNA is TGTGCCAGCAGTCCGTGGGGGGGAGATACGCAGTATTTT.

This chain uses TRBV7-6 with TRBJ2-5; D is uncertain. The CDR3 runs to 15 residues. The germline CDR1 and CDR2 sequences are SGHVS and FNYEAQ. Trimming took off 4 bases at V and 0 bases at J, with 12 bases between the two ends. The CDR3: CASSSLSTYQETQYF. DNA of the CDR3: TGTGCCAGCAGCTCCTTAAGCACTTACCAAGAGACCCAGTACTTC.

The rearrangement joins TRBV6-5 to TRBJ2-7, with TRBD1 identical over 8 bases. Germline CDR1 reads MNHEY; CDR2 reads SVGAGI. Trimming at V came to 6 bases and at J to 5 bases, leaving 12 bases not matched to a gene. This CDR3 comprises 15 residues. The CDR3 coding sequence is TGTGCCAGCAGGACTGGGGACAGGTCTCCCCACGAGCAGTACTTC. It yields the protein CASRTGDRSPHEQYF.

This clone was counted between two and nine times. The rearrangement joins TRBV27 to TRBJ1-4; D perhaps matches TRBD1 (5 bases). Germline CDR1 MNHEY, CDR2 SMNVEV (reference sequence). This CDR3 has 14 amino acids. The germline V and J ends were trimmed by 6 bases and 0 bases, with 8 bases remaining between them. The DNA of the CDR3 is TGTGCCAGCAGGGGAGGGGCAACTAATGAAAAACTGTTTTTT. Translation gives CASRGGATNEKLFF.

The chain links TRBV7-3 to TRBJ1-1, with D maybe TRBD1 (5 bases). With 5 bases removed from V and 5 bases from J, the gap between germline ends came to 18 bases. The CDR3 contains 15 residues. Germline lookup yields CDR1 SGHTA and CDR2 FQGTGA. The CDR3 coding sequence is TGTGCCAGCAGCCTCCGTGGGACTCCGGAGACTGAAGCTTTCTTT. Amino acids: CASSLRGTPETEAFF.

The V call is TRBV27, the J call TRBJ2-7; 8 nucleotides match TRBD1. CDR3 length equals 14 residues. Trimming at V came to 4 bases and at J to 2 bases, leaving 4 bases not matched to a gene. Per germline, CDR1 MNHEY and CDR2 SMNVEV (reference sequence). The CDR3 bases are TGTGCCAGCAGTTCCCCGGGACAGGCCTACGAGCAGTACTTC. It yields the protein CASSSPGQAYEQYF.

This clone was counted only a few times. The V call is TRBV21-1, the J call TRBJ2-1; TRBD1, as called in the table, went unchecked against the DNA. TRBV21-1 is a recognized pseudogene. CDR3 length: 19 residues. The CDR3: CASSKALFPTGGIGNEQFF. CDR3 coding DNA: TGTGCCAGCAGCAAAGCGCTTTTTCCAACAGGGGGAATAGGCAATGAGCAGTTCTTC.

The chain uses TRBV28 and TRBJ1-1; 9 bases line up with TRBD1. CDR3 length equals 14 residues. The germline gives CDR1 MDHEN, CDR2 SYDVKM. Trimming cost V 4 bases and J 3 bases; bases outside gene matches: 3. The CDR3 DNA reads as TGTGCCAGCAGTTCCACAGGGGGCTACACTGAAGCTTTCTTT. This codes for CASSSTGGYTEAFF. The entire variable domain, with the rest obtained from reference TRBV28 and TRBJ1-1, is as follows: DVKVTQSSRYLVKRTGEKVFLECVQDMDHENMFWYRQDPGLGLRLIYFSYDVKMKEKGDIPEGYSVSREKKERFSLILESASTNQTSMYLCASSSTGGYTEAFFGQGTRLTVV.

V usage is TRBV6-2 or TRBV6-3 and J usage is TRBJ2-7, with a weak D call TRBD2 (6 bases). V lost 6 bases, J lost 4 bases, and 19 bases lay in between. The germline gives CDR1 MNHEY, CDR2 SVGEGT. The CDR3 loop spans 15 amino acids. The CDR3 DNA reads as TGTGCCAGCAGCCGCGCATTGGGGGGATTTTACGAGCAGTACTTC. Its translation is CASSRALGGFYEQYF.

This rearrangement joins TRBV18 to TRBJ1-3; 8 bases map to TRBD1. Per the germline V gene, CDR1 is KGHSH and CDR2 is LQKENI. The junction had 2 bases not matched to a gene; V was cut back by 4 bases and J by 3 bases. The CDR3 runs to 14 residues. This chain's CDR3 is CASSQGQGGNTIYF. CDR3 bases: TGTGCCAGCTCACAAGGACAGGGTGGAAACACCATATATTTT.

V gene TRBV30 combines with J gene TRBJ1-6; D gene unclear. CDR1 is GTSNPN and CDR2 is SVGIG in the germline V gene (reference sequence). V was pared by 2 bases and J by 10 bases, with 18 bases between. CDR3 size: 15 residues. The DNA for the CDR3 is TGTGCCTGGAGTCCCCGTGGCAGGTTCGGCTCACCCCTCCACTTT. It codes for CAWSPRGRFGSPLHF.

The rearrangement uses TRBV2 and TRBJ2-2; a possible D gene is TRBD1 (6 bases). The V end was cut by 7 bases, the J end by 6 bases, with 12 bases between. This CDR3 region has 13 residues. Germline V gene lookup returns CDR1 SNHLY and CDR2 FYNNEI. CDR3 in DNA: TGTGCCAGCATCTACAGGGTCCCCGGGGAGCTGTTTTTT. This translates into CASIYRVPGELFF.

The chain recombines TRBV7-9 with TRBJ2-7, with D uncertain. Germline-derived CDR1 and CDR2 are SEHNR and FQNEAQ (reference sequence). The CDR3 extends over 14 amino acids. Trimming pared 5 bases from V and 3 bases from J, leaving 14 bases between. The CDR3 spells CASSLSRDLYEQYF. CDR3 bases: TGTGCCAGCAGCCTGAGTCGAGATCTCTACGAGCAGTACTTC.

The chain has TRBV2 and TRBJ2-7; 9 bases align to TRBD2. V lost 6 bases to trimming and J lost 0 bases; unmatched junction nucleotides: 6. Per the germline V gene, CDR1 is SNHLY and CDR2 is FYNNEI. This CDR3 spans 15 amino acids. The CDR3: CASRFIAGDSYEQYF. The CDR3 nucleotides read TGTGCCAGCAGGTTTATAGCGGGGGACTCCTACGAGCAGTACTTC.

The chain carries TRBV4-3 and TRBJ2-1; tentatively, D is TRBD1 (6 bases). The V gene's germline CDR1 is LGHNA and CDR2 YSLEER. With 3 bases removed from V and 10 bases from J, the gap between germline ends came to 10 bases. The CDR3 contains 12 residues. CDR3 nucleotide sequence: TGCGCCAGCAGCCACGGAAGGGGGGAGCAGTTCTTC. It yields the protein CASSHGRGEQFF.

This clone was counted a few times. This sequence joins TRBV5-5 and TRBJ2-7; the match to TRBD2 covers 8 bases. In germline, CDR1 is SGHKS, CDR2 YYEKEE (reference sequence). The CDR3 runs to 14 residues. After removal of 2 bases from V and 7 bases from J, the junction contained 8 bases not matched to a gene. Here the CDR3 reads CASSLRLASDEQYF. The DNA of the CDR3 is TGTGCCAGCAGCTTAAGACTAGCGAGCGATGAGCAGTACTTC.

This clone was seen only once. The CDR3, as DNA: TGTGCCAGCAGCGTAGTAGGTGGGCGTCCTAGCACAGATACGCAGTATTTT. Translating gives CASSVVGGRPSTDTQYF. V and J are TRBV9 and TRBJ2-3; D remains ambiguous. In germline, CDR1 is SGDLS, CDR2 YYNGEE. This CDR3 is 17 amino acids long. V lost 0 bases and J 0 bases, leaving 14 bases between the germline ends.